Listed below are T cell receptor beta chains from one sample, sequenced in a study of T cells in Graves' hyperthyroidism and ophthalmopathy. TCRdb recomputed calls from the multiplex PCR reads with MiXCR, one row per CDR3 protein. The repertoire holds about 480,000 distinct CDR3 sequences, approximately 14% seen once, with 15% to 20% in the top ten. Sequences were obtained from blood. The source is a woman aged 18-30 years with Graves' hyperthyroidism. The CDR3 runs from the conserved cysteine through the conserved F or W.

v_gene	CDR3aa
TRBV18	CASSPRLGRGTYNEQFF
TRBV11-3	CASSLDPGQGAYNEQFF
TRBV30	CAWSPPDRGAYGYTF
TRBV2	CASSERGGRGTDTQYF
TRBV3-1	CASSPGGDGYTF
TRBV7-9	CASSLRTSGIWYEQYF
TRBV9	CASSVGVAGYGTQYF
TRBV3-1	CASSRKLVGSDEKLFF
TRBV7-3	CASSFAGTRVSDTQYF
TRBV19	CASSMTGGGEQFF
TRBV25-1	CASSGQQGPNQPQHF
TRBV27	CASSLVGLAGADTQYF
TRBV5-1	CASSLDVAGADGETQYF
TRBV27	CASGPLGTGIYNEQFF
TRBV5-1	CASSSGGLDNQPQHF
TRBV20-1	CSARRRIGDNEQFF
TRBV20-1	CSASRSVPGNTIYF